One sample yielded the 13 T cell receptor beta chains listed below, sequenced in a study of T-cell memory formation after mild COVID-19 (dated by TCRdb to the early 2020s). To prepare the library, 5' RACE was applied. Sequencing was performed on an Illumina NovaSeq 6000. The public sequencing data were trimmed at Q25 with fastp and processed into clonotypes with MiXCR by TCRdb, which kept only in-frame beta chains. When rows share a CDR3 protein, they turn into one entry using the most common DNA and genes. For this sample there are some 150,000 distinct CDR3 sequences; 6% to 7% appear just once. The leading ten clones occupy just over 2% of the sample. Sequencing was done on a sample of PBMCs or a T cell subset sorted from them (not recorded which). The receptors derive from an adult woman who had mild COVID-19 (a few samples of this study predate the infection). The sample titles of this study are shuffled in the database, so cell type and time point are left out; the donor was told from shared clones.

This clonotype was observed many times. The chain has TRBV20-1 and TRBJ1-1; D remains ambiguous. The CDR3 runs 14 residues. Germline V lookup: CDR1 DFQATT, CDR2 SNEGSKA (reference sequence). The V end lost 1 base, the J end lost 4 bases, and 13 bases lay between the germline ends. CDR3 region: CSARVPGRATEAFF. The CDR3 DNA sequence: TGCAGTGCTAGAGTACCAGGCCGGGCCACTGAAGCTTTCTTT.

This clonotype occurred a few times. CDR3 protein: CASTFGGLSTEAFF. The CDR3 DNA follows: TGTGCCAGCACCTTCGGTGGGTTGAGCACTGAAGCTTTCTTT. The rearrangement joins TRBV12-3 or TRBV12-4 to TRBJ1-1; unclear D gene. CDR3 length: 14 amino acids. Between the trimmed V and J ends, which lost 7 bases and 4 bases, there was a span of 16 bases.

The chain carries TRBV3-1 and TRBJ1-2; a possible D gene is TRBD1 (5 bases). Germline CDR1 reads LGHDT; CDR2 reads YNNKEL (reference sequence). The CDR3 is 15 amino acids. Trimming took off 5 bases at V and 4 bases at J, with 17 bases between the two ends. CDR3 in DNA: TGTGCCAGCAGCTTAGGACAAACCGGTCGCTATGGCTACACCTTC. Translating gives CASSLGQTGRYGYTF.

The CDR3, as DNA: TGTGCCAGCAGCGTTGGGACAGCCCACATAGCCTACGAGCAGTACTTC. This gives the protein CASSVGTAHIAYEQYF. The chain carries TRBV9 and TRBJ2-7, with 7 bases fitting TRBD1. The CDR3 runs 16 residues. Trimming took 2 bases from V and 2 from J; bases not matched to a gene: 10. Germline loops: CDR1 SGDLS, CDR2 YYNGEE.

The genes are TRBV12-3 or TRBV12-4 and TRBJ2-7; D may correspond to TRBD1 or TRBD2 (6 bases each). V lost 2 bases and J lost 5, with 10 bases in between. CDR3 length: 13 amino acids. DNA of the CDR3: TGTGCCAGCAGTTTATCGGGGGCACACGAGCAGTACTTC. This gives the protein CASSLSGAHEQYF.

This clonotype was observed a handful of times. V and J are TRBV4-1 and TRBJ1-1; 9 bases match TRBD1. J lost 7 bases, V lost 1 base, and 4 bases had no gene match. The CDR3 consists of 14 residues. Germline CDR1 is MGHRA and CDR2 is YSYEKL. Written as DNA, the CDR3 is TGCGCCAGCAGCCAAGTAACAGGGGGCGGTGAAGCTTTCTTT. Residues: CASSQVTGGGEAFF.

V gene TRBV12-3 or TRBV12-4 combines with J gene TRBJ2-1; D not resolved. The CDR3 is 16 residues long. V dropped 8 bases and J dropped 1 base, with 18 bases sitting between them. The CDR3 loop is CASRTGLGFSYNEQFF. In nucleotides, the CDR3 is TGTGCCAGCCGTACCGGTTTGGGGTTTTCCTACAATGAGCAGTTCTTC.

V usage is TRBV7-2 and J usage is TRBJ2-1, with 12 bases aligning to TRBD2. Trimming took 2 bases from V and 9 from J; bases not matched to a gene: 17. The CDR3 totals 19 residues. The germline CDR1 and CDR2 sequences are SGHTA and FQGNSA. CDR3 DNA sequence: TGTGCCAGCAGCTTATTGGCTAGCGGGAGGGCCTTTCCTTCTGGTGAGCAGTTCTTC. It codes for CASSLLASGRAFPSGEQFF.

Many counts were recorded for this clonotype. The CDR3 coding sequence is TGTGCCAGCAGTTTAGGGACAGGGATTAATTCACCCCTCCACTTT. This gives the protein CASSLGTGINSPLHF. The chain carries TRBV12-3 or TRBV12-4 and TRBJ1-6; TRBD1 matches 8 bases. V was pared by 1 base and J by 6 bases, with 2 bases of the junction left unmatched. This CDR3 region has 15 residues.

This clonotype was counted between two and nine times. J is TRBJ1-6 and V is TRBV4-2; unclear D gene. The CDR3 covers 16 residues. The V gene lost 0 bases and the J gene lost 10 bases, with 16 bases spanning the gap. The V gene's germline CDR1 is LGHNA and CDR2 YNFKEQ. The CDR3 region has the DNA TGTGCCAGCAGCCAAGAAAATCTGGGGAATTCATCACCCCTCCACTTT. This gives the protein CASSQENLGNSSPLHF.

This clonotype was seen ten or more times. The chain couples TRBV29-1 to TRBJ1-1; 7 nucleotides align to TRBD1. Germline V gene lookup returns CDR1 SQVTM and CDR2 ANQGSEA. The CDR3 totals 13 residues. After removal of 6 bases from V and 0 bases from J, the junction contained 4 bases not matched to a gene. CDR3 sequence: CSVETGLNTEAFF. DNA of the CDR3: TGCAGCGTCGAGACAGGGTTGAACACTGAAGCTTTCTTT.

The rearrangement links TRBV7-9 to TRBJ2-7; TRBD2 is a possible D gene (6 bases). The CDR3 contains 13 residues. The germline V gene encodes CDR1 SEHNR and CDR2 FQNEAQ (reference sequence). Trimming removed 5 bases at V and 6 bases at J, with 14 bases between. The CDR3 is CASSPWRGSEQYF. The DNA of the CDR3 is TGTGCCAGCAGCCCCTGGCGGGGAAGCGAGCAGTACTTC.

The genes are TRBV2 and TRBJ2-2; TRBD2 might be the D (5 bases). The V and J ends lost 8 bases and 6 bases respectively, with 16 bases between them. The CDR3 loop spans 14 amino acids. Germline V lookup: CDR1 SNHLY, CDR2 FYNNEI. CDR3 sequence (DNA): TGTGCCAGCCGTTTAGTGGCCGGGGCCGGGGAGCTGTTTTTT. Its protein is CASRLVAGAGELFF.